This TCR beta chain was documented in a study of regulatory T cells in long-lasting Graves disease (dated by TCRdb to the early 2020s). Regarding the research as a whole: Newly diagnosed Graves' disease patients had taken antithyroid drugs for less than 3 months. The study was conducted in China and was registered as a clinical trial. TCR sequencing covered some 13 persistent and 20 or so newly diagnosed Graves' disease patients, around 33 samples in total. Peripheral blood TCR sequencing and RNA sequencing compared persistent Graves' disease patients with newly diagnosed Graves' disease patients.

A few counts support this clonotype. Which antigen it targets is not known. It has no much larger one-base neighbor in the sample; base qualities were not kept. Sample time point, as interpreted from the label and publication: newly diagnosed GD, antithyroid drugs for less than 3 months. For both TCR sequencing and RNA sequencing, RNA was extracted from PBMCs using TRIzol. Graves' disease was diagnosed according to American Thyroid Association guidelines. Patients for the study were recruited at an endocrinology department in Xi'an, China. Each patient gave 8.5 to 9.5 milliliters of peripheral blood, collected in an EDTA anticoagulant tube. Ficoll Paque Plus density gradient separation was used to isolate PBMCs, and no further T cell sorting was done. RNA quality was checked with an Agilent 2100 Bioanalyzer and agarose gel, and concentration with a NanoDrop 2000. Study-wide conclusions, independent of this receptor: The authors acknowledged the small sample size as a limitation that may reduce accuracy. Lower TCR Shannon entropy and fewer highly expanded clones were observed in persistent Graves' disease patients than in newly diagnosed patients, which suggested clonal expansion. Only peripheral blood was studied, because thyroid tissue, the primary lesion, was inaccessible. Patients with persistent disease shared more public clonotypes (about 2,900) than newly diagnosed patients did (around 980). Sequencing and analysis were limited to the TCR beta chain.

Libraries were built with multiplex PCR. Sequenced on an Illumina HiSeq 4000. iRepertoire HTBI primers and Arm-PCR amplification of CDR3 regions were used to construct TCR beta libraries. PCR products were gel purified before sequencing. The paper's processing steps were these. A total of roughly 65 TRBV and approximately 13 TRBJ segments were identified across samples and were used for gene usage analysis of CDR3 amino acid clonotypes. Filtered high-quality paired reads were merged into contigs using COPE and FqMerger. Contigs were aligned with BLAST to IMGT TRBV, TRBD and TRBJ reference genes, and CDR3 was defined per IMGT. Any clonotype with a frequency above 0.1% was classified as a highly expanded clone. Shannon entropy served as the measure of repertoire diversity, while the Gini coefficient captured V-J evenness. A clonotype found in more than one individual was treated as public. The public reads were run again by TCRdb, first through fastp at Q25 and then through MiXCR, and only productive beta chains were kept. Identical CDR3 proteins give one entry, which carries the most common genes and DNA. TCRdb, not the original authors, processed these V and J calls. The table for this sample lists 620,000 or so distinct CDR3 sequences; around 15% of them were counted only once. About 17% of the sample lies in the top ten.

These data also formed part of another study, on T cells in Graves' hyperthyroidism and ophthalmopathy. The second study also describes: Graves' hyperthyroidism was defined as stable when no progression to ophthalmopathy occurred over 18 months of follow-up. Hyperthyroidism patients were newly diagnosed, with disease duration under 2 months, and aged 18 to 65 years. Exclusion was applied to patients with uncontrolled infections, other autoimmune diseases, pregnancy or lactation. Diagnoses relied on clinical symptoms, serum thyroxine and TRAb, thyroid ultrasound and orbital computed tomography. The first round of RT-PCR for the TCR CDR3 was performed with the HTBI primer set and the Qiagen OneStep RT-PCR kit. Most expanded thyroid clonotypes (frequency above 0.001) were also detected in blood, suggesting blood repertoires may reflect thyroid immune responses. A model built on a 13 V-J signature distinguished ophthalmopathy from stable hyperthyroidism, reaching about 88% sensitivity and about 81% specificity in cross-validation and 80%/75% in testing. In validation, progression to ophthalmopathy was predicted by the model with 70.59% sensitivity and approximately 78% specificity, a median of around 5.9 months before onset. To identify TCR V-J signatures that set the groups apart, the researchers used a discovery cohort of 100 patients, made up of 40 to 45 with Graves' ophthalmopathy and about 60 with stable Graves' hyperthyroidism. Prospective prediction of ophthalmopathy was tested in an independent validation cohort of fewer than 20 hyperthyroidism patients and 17 patients who later progressed to ophthalmopathy. For training and testing, the 80 to 100 patients in the discovery cohort were randomly divided in a 7:3 ratio. In more than 5 Graves' hyperthyroidism patients, the study also compared T-cell repertoires from thyroid tissue with T-cell repertoires from blood. After sampling, hyperthyroidism patients received methimazole starting at 30 mg daily, and ophthalmopathy patients received high-dose intravenous methylprednisolone. The libraries were constructed in a second round of multiplex PCR and then size-selected and purified. Paired-end sequencing of the libraries was performed with 100 bp reads on an Illumina HiSeq2000. SOAPnuke was used to process the raw data, throwing out any read that contained adapters or uncalled bases, had a mean Phred below 15, or lacked an exact constant-primer or identifier match. COPE v1.2.5 was used to merge the high-quality paired reads, and each unique nucleotide sequence was defined as a clonotype. MiTCR v1.1 was used to align clonotypes to the IMGT TRBV, TRBD and TRBJ reference segments. Analysis was restricted to V-J combinations with a frequency above 0.0001, which covered 99.2% of repertoires. A TCS score was defined as the ratio of F50 (clonal expansion) to E x V (chaos), with BLOSUM62-based TCRdist applied between CDR3 peptides within each V-J. Welch's t-statistics and random forest reduced several hundred V-J features to roughly 13, which were used in a naive Bayes classifier (R e1071). Sample size was not statistically predetermined, and investigators were not blinded to group allocation. The paper reports TCR Vbeta CDR3 sequencing of 135 peripheral blood samples: 40 or so ophthalmopathy, roughly 74 hyperthyroidism and 17 progressor patients.

This TCR was recovered from a woman in her 30s with Graves disease. Donor details come from another sample of the same person, matched by shared clones. The sample consisted of peripheral blood mononuclear cells (PBMCs), taken at new diagnosis, from a patient treated with antithyroid drugs.

The CDR3 here reads CASMPGGGYEQYF. The sequence in DNA is TGTGCCAGCATGCCAGGGGGGGGCTACGAGCAGTACTTC. The rearrangement combines TRBV9 with TRBJ2-7, with the D segment possibly TRBD1 or TRBD2, each aligning over 7 bases. Trimming costs V 6 bases and J 3 bases, and their ends lie 13 bases apart. According to the germline V gene, CDR1 reads SGDLS and CDR2 reads YYNGEE. There are 13 amino acids in the CDR3, from cysteine to phenylalanine inclusive. Kept here is only the CDR3 DNA, which spans 39 bases and is read in frame from base 1.